This T cell receptor (beta chain) was retrieved from a study of blood T cells in healthy people across ages (dated by TCRdb to about 2015). In terms of the full investigation: Template switching captured roughly one uniquely barcoded TCR beta cDNA molecule per two T cells in model experiments. The donors were split into four age groups: young (average about 16 years), middle-aged (about 40), aged (roughly 65) and long-lived (approximately 80). To avoid experimental bias, donors of different ages were spread randomly across the sequencing lanes. The study analyzed two additional independent replicas of 1 million unique cDNA reads from the same blood draw for two donors, one aged 18 to 30 and one aged 80 or older. Age-related changes in TCR beta repertoire diversity were measured in the study by deep sequencing normalized with unique cDNA molecular identifiers. Points the paper makes about the study in general: Observed TCR beta diversity per million T cells fell roughly linearly with age, and a significant reduction was already apparent by age about 36. The percentage of naive T cells measured by flow cytometry correlated strongly with observed TCR beta diversity. Compared with the aged group, more naive CD4+ T cells, fewer expanded clones and increased TCR diversity were shown by the long-lived group, suggesting age selection. Estimates of total diversity based on one million sequenced T cells were regarded as lower bounds and as underestimates. Because the CMV infection status of the donors was unknown, age-related changes in expanded clonotypes may potentially have been confounded. Bulk unsorted PBMC profiling prevented conclusive comparison of naive and antigen-experienced compartments.

Library creation used 5' RACE. These reads were obtained on an Illumina HiSeq 2500. A second PCR of about 6 to 12 cycles was performed with a sample-barcoded 5' primer and a J-beta primer mix. A template-switch 5' adaptor carrying 12 random nucleotides introduced a unique molecular identifier onto each TCR beta cDNA molecule. Each sample yielded at least 2.5 million CDR3-containing paired-end reads. First-strand cDNA was synthesized from all RNA with the Mint cDNA synthesis kit, primed by a TRBC-specific oligonucleotide. Following uracil-DNA glycosylase treatment, all cDNA underwent a first 18-cycle PCR with the universal primers M1SS and BC2_uni_R. The study's own analysis went as follows. For normalization, 1 million high-quality reads were randomly selected from each sample, with every read carrying a distinct molecular identifier. Reads with shared molecular identifiers were discarded instead of being binned into consensus sequences. MiTCR, set to a Q25 quality threshold and the strictest error-elimination algorithm, was used for CDR3 identification, clonotype clustering and error correction. Lower-bound total TCR beta diversity was estimated with a nonparametric unseen species model using Euler transformation. TCRdb applied fastp at Q25 and MiXCR to the public reads, then kept only in-frame beta chains. Each CDR3 protein appears once, grouped with its most common genes and DNA. It is TCRdb's table, rather than the study itself, that gives the V and J calls and clone size. This sample is represented by about a million distinct CDR3 sequences; about 48% of them were singletons. The leading ten clones occupy around 15% of the sample.

The donors were 40 or so Caucasian individuals from Russia, aged roughly 6 to 100 years, who were systemically healthy. About 10 milliliters of peripheral blood were collected from each donor into EDTA-treated Vacutainer tubes. Ficoll-Paque density-gradient centrifugation was used to isolate PBMCs, with at least 6.5 million per sample. Trizol reagent was used to extract total RNA from the PBMCs, yielding at least 5.5 micrograms per sample. For every donor, flow cytometry on a PBMC aliquot measured the percentage of naive CD45RAhigh/CD27high T cells. There are 12 amino acids in the CDR3, from cysteine to phenylalanine inclusive. Here the CDR3 DNA is all that survives: 36 bases in frame from base 1. The germline V gene gives CDR1 as SGHRS and CDR2 as YFSETQ. Comment on this clonotype: Its binding antigen is unknown. No qualities accompany the bases; no much larger clone lies one base away.

The TCR sequence derives from a young man in good health. The sample was blood. This sequence uses TRBV5-1 and TRBJ2-5; TRBD2 is possibly the D segment (6 matching bases). The J call may be faulty, since TRBJ2-7 better matches the DNA end. The bases read TGCGCCAGCAGCCCGGGGGAGTACGAGCAGTACTTC. Its translation reads: CASSPGEYEQYF.